Listed here are 30 T cell receptor beta chains from one sample, sequenced in a study of T cells in Graves' hyperthyroidism and ophthalmopathy. From RNA transcripts, TCR beta CDR3 regions were amplified. A set of HTBI primers served as the primers for a first-round RT-PCR of the TCR CDR3. TCRdb called the multiplex PCR reads again in MiXCR, with one record for every CDR3 protein. The table shows more than 350,000 distinct CDR3 sequences, with about 15% occurring only once. The source material was blood. These receptors originate from a woman aged 30 to 39 with Graves' ophthalmopathy.

This clonotype was seen a handful of times. V usage is TRBV7-3 and J usage is TRBJ1-2, with D possibly TRBD1 on 6 matching bases. The ends were cut back, 0 bases at V and 1 base at J, with 9 bases in the middle. Germline V lookup: CDR1 SGHTA, CDR2 FQGTGA. CDR3 size: 15 residues. The CDR3 loop reads CASSLTRQDNYGYTF. In nucleotides, the CDR3 is TGTGCCAGCAGCTTAACCCGACAGGATAACTATGGCTACACCTTC. The full variable domain, in which reference TRBV7-3 and TRBJ1-2 provide the parts outside the CDR3, is GAGVSQTPSNKVTEKGKYVELRCDPISGHTALYWYRQSLGQGPEFLIYFQGTGAADDSGLPNDRFFAVRPEGSVSTLKIQRTERGDSAVYLCASSLTRQDNYGYTFGSGTRLTVV.

This clonotype was seen more than once but under ten times. The V call is TRBV12-3 or TRBV12-4, the J call TRBJ1-6, with D perhaps TRBD1 (6 bases). The CDR3 is 17 amino acids. V lost 3 bases and J lost 0, with 12 bases in between. This CDR3 is CASSFPPRGSYNSPLHF. The CDR3 DNA follows: TGTGCCAGCAGTTTTCCACCCAGGGGCTCCTATAATTCACCCCTCCACTTT.

A few counts support this clonotype. V gene TRBV20-1 combines with J gene TRBJ2-7, with TRBD1 matching over 9 bases. Trimming cost V 5 bases and J 4 bases; bases outside gene matches: 9. CDR3 length equals 14 residues. CDR1 is DFQATT and CDR2 is SNEGSKA in the germline V gene (reference sequence). The CDR3 reads CSAGEGQGMYEQYF. CDR3 DNA sequence: TGCAGTGCTGGGGAGGGACAGGGTATGTACGAGCAGTACTTC.

There are a few counts of this clonotype. The chain recombines TRBV11-1 with TRBJ2-5, with 12 nucleotides matching TRBD2. V gave up 6 bases and J gave up 0 bases; unmatched junction bases: 8. CDR3 size: 17 residues. Germline assignment: CDR1 SGHAT and CDR2 FQDESV (reference sequence). The CDR3 loop reads CASSGGLAGNNQETQYF. CDR3 DNA sequence: TGTGCCAGCAGTGGAGGACTAGCGGGGAATAACCAAGAGACCCAGTACTTC.

This clonotype was counted between two and nine times. The chain combines TRBV12-3 or TRBV12-4 with TRBJ1-6, with TRBD1 identical over 7 bases. With V trimmed by 11 bases and J by 10 bases, 11 bases remained unmatched. The CDR3 consists of 13 residues. The DNA for the CDR3 is TGTGCCTACCAGGGGGGGTCGCACTCACCCCTCCACTTT. It encodes CAYQGGSHSPLHF.

Worth noting for this clonotype: The junction departs from germline at one end; a sequencing error may be responsible. The chain combines TRBV13 with TRBJ2-7, with 10 bases fitting TRBD1. The CDR3 is 15 amino acids. Germline values: CDR1 PRHDT, CDR2 FYEKMQ (reference sequence). Here the CDR3 DNA reads TGTGCCAGCAGCTTACCGGGACAGGGGTCCTACGAGCGGTACTTC. Translating gives CASSLPGQGSYERYF.

There are many counts of this clonotype. The chain links TRBV28 to TRBJ2-1, with TRBD2 matching 8 bases. The CDR3 is 13 amino acids. Germline values: CDR1 MDHEN, CDR2 SYDVKM. Unmatched junction bases numbered 7, after V lost 7 bases and J lost 8 bases. The CDR3 here is CASTIGGAYEQFF. CDR3 DNA sequence: TGTGCCAGCACCATCGGGGGGGCCTATGAGCAGTTCTTC.

This clonotype was recorded many times. This chain connects TRBV20-1 to TRBJ2-2, with 7 bases lining up with TRBD1. This CDR3 is built from 14 residues. CDR1 and CDR2 from the germline V gene are DFQATT and SNEGSKA (reference sequence). The V gene end was trimmed by 6 bases and the J gene end by 1 base; junction bases not matched to a gene: 5. The CDR3 DNA reads TGCAGTGCGAGACGGACAGGGAACACCGGGGAGCTGTTTTTT. Its protein product is CSARRTGNTGELFF.

DNA for the CDR3: TGCGCCAGCAGGTGGCGTGACCAGGCGGGTGAAAAACTGTTTTTT. Translation gives CASRWRDQAGEKLFF. This chain links TRBV5-1 with TRBJ1-4; D gene unclear. The CDR3 spans 15 residues. Trimming took 5 bases from V and 7 from J, leaving 18 bases between them. Per the germline V gene, CDR1 is SGHRS and CDR2 is YFSETQ.

This clonotype has a handful of counts. The chain carries TRBV11-2 and TRBJ1-6; D ambiguous. The V gene lost 2 bases and the J gene lost 7 bases, with 9 bases spanning the gap. Germline V gene data show CDR1 as SGHAT and CDR2 as FQNNGV. This CDR3 spans 14 amino acids. In DNA, the CDR3 is TGTGCCAGCAGCTTAACCACGGGGAATTCACCCCTCCACTTT. This gives the protein CASSLTTGNSPLHF.

Ten or more counts support this clonotype. The chain recombines TRBV5-5 with TRBJ2-1, with D possibly matching TRBD2 (6 bases). The CDR3 extends over 15 amino acids. Germline assignment: CDR1 SGHKS and CDR2 YYEKEE (reference sequence). The V and J ends lost 5 bases and 1 base respectively, with 13 bases between them. The CDR3 sequence: CASSSTSRSYNEQFF. CDR3 sequence (DNA): TGTGCCAGCAGTTCGACTAGTAGATCCTACAATGAGCAGTTCTTC.

This clonotype occurred many times. The rearrangement uses TRBV24-1 and TRBJ1-6; perhaps TRBD1 as D (6 bases). The germline V gene encodes CDR1 KGHDR and CDR2 SFDVKD. Trimming removed 7 bases at V and 6 bases at J, with 15 bases between. The CDR3 is made up of 15 amino acids. Written as DNA, the CDR3 is TGTGCCACCAGCTCGGGGGCAGGTTCTAATTCACCCCTCCACTTT. Encoded protein: CATSSGAGSNSPLHF.

This rearrangement joins TRBV27 to TRBJ2-7; 8 bases are a match to TRBD1. The CDR3 extends over 15 amino acids. V gave up 5 bases and J gave up 2 bases; unmatched junction bases: 8. Per the germline V gene, CDR1 is MNHEY and CDR2 is SMNVEV (reference sequence). CDR3 in DNA: TGTGCCAGCAGTCCGGGACAGGTAGGGGCCTACGAGCAGTACTTC. Its translation: CASSPGQVGAYEQYF.

At least ten counts were recorded for this clonotype. The chain joins TRBV3-1 to TRBJ2-5; 10 bases match TRBD2. The CDR3 spans 15 residues. Germline-derived CDR1 and CDR2 are LGHDT and YNNKEL (reference sequence). Germline trimming cut 2 bases from V and 4 bases from J; bases unmatched to any gene: 4. CDR3 in amino acids: CASSQLAGGGETQYF. CDR3 coding DNA: TGTGCCAGCAGCCAATTAGCGGGGGGAGGAGAGACCCAGTACTTC.

The chain carries TRBV5-5 and TRBJ2-1; 12 positions match TRBD2. The CDR3 totals 15 residues. The J segment lost 11 bases and the V segment lost 4 bases, leaving 10 bases of the junction unmatched. Per germline, CDR1 SGHKS and CDR2 YYEKEE (reference sequence). Written as DNA, the CDR3 is TGTGCCAGCAGCGCTAACCTAGCGGGGGGGCCCCAGCAGTTCTTC. Protein product: CASSANLAGGPQQFF.

The V call is TRBV15, the J call TRBJ1-3, with D possibly matching TRBD1 (6 bases). Germline loops: CDR1 LNHNV, CDR2 YYDKDF (reference sequence). V was pared by 6 bases and J by 7 bases, with 13 bases between. The length of the CDR3 is 13 residues. The chain's CDR3 is CATSTDSGNTIYF. Written as DNA, the CDR3 is TGTGCCACCAGTACGGACAGTGGCAACACCATATATTTT. Full variable domain (outside the CDR3, taken from reference TRBV15 and TRBJ1-3): DAMVIQNPRYQVTQFGKPVTLSCSQTLNHNVMYWYQQKSSQAPKLLFHYYDKDFNNEADTPDNFQSRRPNTSFCFLDIRSPGLGDTAMYLCATSTDSGNTIYFGEGSWLTVV.

This clonotype was observed a handful of times. CDR3 in amino acids: CATSRDRGTVKYEQYF. The CDR3 DNA is TGTGCCACCAGCAGAGATAGGGGGACAGTTAAGTACGAGCAGTACTTC. The V gene is TRBV15, the J gene TRBJ2-7; TRBD1 agrees at 7 bases. The germline V gene has CDR1 LNHNV and CDR2 YYDKDF (reference sequence). CDR3 length equals 16 residues. Trimming at V came to 0 bases and at J to 4 bases, leaving 9 bases not matched to a gene. The variable domain in full, completed from reference TRBV15 and TRBJ2-7, reads DAMVIQNPRYQVTQFGKPVTLSCSQTLNHNVMYWYQQKSSQAPKLLFHYYDKDFNNEADTPDNFQSRRPNTSFCFLDIRSPGLGDTAMYLCATSRDRGTVKYEQYFGPGTRLTVT.

This clonotype was recorded a few times. The CDR3 region is CSTTGGRRGNEKLFF. In DNA form, the CDR3 reads TGCAGCACAACGGGAGGCCGGCGGGGTAATGAAAAACTGTTTTTT. V usage is TRBV29-1 and J usage is TRBJ1-4; D is undetermined. The germline V and J ends were trimmed by 8 bases and 4 bases, with 20 bases remaining between them. This CDR3 has 15 residues. Germline V gene lookup returns CDR1 SQVTM and CDR2 ANQGSEA.

This clonotype was counted many times. The J gene is TRBJ2-1, the V gene TRBV12-3 or TRBV12-4; tentative D call: TRBD2 (5 bases). CDR3 length equals 17 residues. Trimming took 7 bases from V and 7 from J, leaving 26 bases between them. In nucleotides, the CDR3 is TGTGCCAGCACCACCTTCCGCGAGGGTGTCCCCTTTAATGAGCAGTTCTTC. It is translated as CASTTFREGVPFNEQFF.

This clonotype was counted ten times or more. The V and J genes are TRBV28 and TRBJ1-1; unclear D gene. V lost 2 bases to trimming and J lost 4 bases, with 8 bases between them. The CDR3 totals 13 residues. The V gene's germline CDR1 is MDHEN and CDR2 SYDVKM. The CDR3 DNA reads as TGTGCCAGCAGTTTACAGTTGTTCACTGAAGCTTTCTTT. It yields the protein CASSLQLFTEAFF.

In its sample, this clonotype was seen many times. V and J are TRBV5-5 and TRBJ1-2; D remains unclear. This CDR3 has 12 amino acids. V was trimmed by 1 base and J by 1 base, leaving 2 bases between them. Germline V gene lookup returns CDR1 SGHKS and CDR2 YYEKEE (reference sequence). The CDR3 sequence is CASSLINYGYTF. Written as DNA, the CDR3 is TGTGCCAGCAGCTTGATTAACTATGGCTACACCTTC.

This clonotype appeared a few times. The rearrangement joins TRBV10-3 to TRBJ2-3; D call uncertain. CDR3 length equals 10 residues. The germline V gene has CDR1 ENHRY and CDR2 SYGVKD. V was clipped by 6 bases and J by 6 bases, with 4 bases between them. The CDR3 sequence is CAISRDTQYF. In DNA form, the CDR3 reads TGTGCCATCAGCAGGGATACGCAGTATTTT.

In this sample, this clonotype turned up a few times. The chain couples TRBV9 to TRBJ2-2; no clear D gene. Trimming left V 4 bases short and J 5 bases short, with 6 bases between. The CDR3 consists of 12 residues. The germline V gene encodes CDR1 SGDLS and CDR2 YYNGEE. CDR3 region: CASSRPTGELFF. The CDR3 DNA reads as TGTGCCAGCAGCCGGCCGACCGGGGAGCTGTTTTTT.

At least ten counts were recorded for this clonotype. The chain combines TRBV5-5 with TRBJ1-5; D remains unclear. The CDR3 loop spans 14 amino acids. Looked up from germline, CDR1 is SGHKS and CDR2 is YYEKEE (reference sequence). Trimming stripped 0 bases from V and 4 bases from J, with 8 bases between. DNA of the CDR3: TGTGCCAGCAGCTTGGGGACCGAGAATCAGCCCCAGCATTTT. Amino acids: CASSLGTENQPQHF.

The V gene is TRBV5-1, the J gene TRBJ1-2; maybe TRBD1 (6 bases). The CDR3 loop spans 15 amino acids. Per germline, CDR1 SGHRS and CDR2 YFSETQ. V was trimmed by 0 bases and J by 5 bases, leaving 14 bases between them. In DNA, the CDR3 is TGCGCCAGCAGCTTGGTCACAGGGTCGCTATATGGCTACACCTTC. Translation gives CASSLVTGSLYGYTF.

To note about this clonotype: This may arise from a read error, as a much more abundant clone is one base away. This sequence joins TRBV2 and TRBJ2-1; D gene ambiguous. The CDR3 is 14 amino acids. V lost 7 bases and J lost 3, with 13 bases in between. Germline V gene sequence: CDR1 SNHLY, CDR2 FYNNEI. The CDR3 loop reads CASKLSSYYNEQFF. The CDR3, as DNA: TGTGCCAGCAAACTTTCAAGCTACTACAATGAGCAGTTCTTC.

This clonotype was seen just once. A much larger clone is a single base away; this may be a read error. The V gene is TRBV6-1, the J gene TRBJ2-1, with no clear D. CDR1 is MNHNS and CDR2 is SASEGT in the germline V gene. The V and J ends lost 10 bases and 0 bases respectively, with 13 bases between them. This CDR3 has 14 amino acids. The CDR3: CANTLKASYNEQFF. CDR3 bases: TGTGCCAACACCCTGAAGGCCTCCTACAATGAGCAGTTCTTC.

This clonotype was counted many times. The chain carries TRBV5-1 and TRBJ1-2; 9 bases line up with TRBD1. Trimming took 0 bases from V and 3 from J; bases not matched to a gene: 3. Germline V gene sequence: CDR1 SGHRS, CDR2 YFSETQ. This CDR3 spans 15 amino acids. The CDR3 DNA reads TGCGCCAGCAGCTTGGGCACAGGGGGCCACTATGGCTACACCTTC. The encoded protein is CASSLGTGGHYGYTF. Full variable domain (outside the CDR3, taken from reference TRBV5-1 and TRBJ1-2): KAGVTQTPRYLIKTRGQQVTLSCSPISGHRSVSWYQQTPGQGLQFLFEYFSETQRNKGNFPGRFSGRQFSNSRSEMNVSTLELGDSALYLCASSLGTGGHYGYTFGSGTRLTVV.

In its sample, this clonotype was seen a few times. V and J are TRBV30 and TRBJ2-7; no clear D. The CDR3 covers 12 residues. Germline V gene data show CDR1 as GTSNPN and CDR2 as SVGIG (reference sequence). V was cut by 1 base and J by 0 bases, with 4 bases left in between. The CDR3 nucleotides read TGTGCCTGGAGTGATGGCTCCTACGAGCAGTACTTC. It yields the protein CAWSDGSYEQYF.

At least ten counts were recorded for this clonotype. The chain couples TRBV6-1 to TRBJ1-1; D possibly corresponds to TRBD1 (6 bases). The V end was cut by 8 bases, the J end by 1 base, with 17 bases between. The CDR3 extends over 15 amino acids. Germline V CDR1 and CDR2: MNHNS, SASEGT. The CDR3, as DNA: TGTGCCAGCCGAACACAGGGACTCCAGAACACTGAAGCTTTCTTT. This sequence encodes CASRTQGLQNTEAFF.